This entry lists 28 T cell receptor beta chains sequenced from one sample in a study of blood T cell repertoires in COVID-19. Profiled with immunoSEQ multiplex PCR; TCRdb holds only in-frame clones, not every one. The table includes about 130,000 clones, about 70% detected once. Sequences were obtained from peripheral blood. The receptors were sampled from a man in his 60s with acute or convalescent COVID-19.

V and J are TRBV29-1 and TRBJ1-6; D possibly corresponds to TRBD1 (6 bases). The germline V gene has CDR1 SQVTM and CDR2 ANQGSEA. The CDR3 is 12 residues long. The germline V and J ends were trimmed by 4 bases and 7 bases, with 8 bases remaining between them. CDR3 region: CSVGGQNSPLHF. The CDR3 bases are TGCAGCGTTGGCGGACAGAATTCACCCCTCCACTTT.

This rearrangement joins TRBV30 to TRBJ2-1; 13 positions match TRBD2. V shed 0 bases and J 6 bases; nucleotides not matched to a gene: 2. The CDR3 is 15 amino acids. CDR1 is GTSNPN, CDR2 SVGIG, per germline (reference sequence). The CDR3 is CAWSVRLAGGNEQFF. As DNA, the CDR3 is TGTGCCTGGAGTGTACGACTAGCGGGAGGCAATGAGCAGTTCTTC.

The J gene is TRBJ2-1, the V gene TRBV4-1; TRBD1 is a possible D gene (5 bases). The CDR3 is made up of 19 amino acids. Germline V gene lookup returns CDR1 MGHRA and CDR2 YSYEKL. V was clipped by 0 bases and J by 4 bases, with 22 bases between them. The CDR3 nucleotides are TGCGCCAGCAGCCAAGAGGGGCGTCGCAGGGCGAGAAATTACAATGAGCAGTTCTTC. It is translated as CASSQEGRRRARNYNEQFF.

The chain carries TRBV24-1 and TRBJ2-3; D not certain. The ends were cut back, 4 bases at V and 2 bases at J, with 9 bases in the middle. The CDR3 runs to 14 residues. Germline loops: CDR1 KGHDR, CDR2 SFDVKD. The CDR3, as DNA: TGTGCCACCAGTGACTATCTAGACACAGATACGCAGTATTTT. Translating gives CATSDYLDTDTQYF.

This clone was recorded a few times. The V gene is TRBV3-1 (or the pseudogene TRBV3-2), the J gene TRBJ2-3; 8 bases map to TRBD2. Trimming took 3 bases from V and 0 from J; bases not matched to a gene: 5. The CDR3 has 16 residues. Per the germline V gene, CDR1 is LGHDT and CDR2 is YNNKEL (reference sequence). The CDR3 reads CASSHPLAGSTDTQYF. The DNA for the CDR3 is TGTGCCAGCAGCCACCCGCTAGCGGGCAGCACAGATACGCAGTATTTT.

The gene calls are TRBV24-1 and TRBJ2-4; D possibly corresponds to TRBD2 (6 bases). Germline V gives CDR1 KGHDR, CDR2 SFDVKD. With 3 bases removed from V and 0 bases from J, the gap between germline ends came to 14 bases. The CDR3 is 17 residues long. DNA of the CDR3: TGTGCCACCAGTGATACAGGATCGGGGGTAGCCAAAAACATTCAGTACTTC. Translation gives CATSDTGSGVAKNIQYF.

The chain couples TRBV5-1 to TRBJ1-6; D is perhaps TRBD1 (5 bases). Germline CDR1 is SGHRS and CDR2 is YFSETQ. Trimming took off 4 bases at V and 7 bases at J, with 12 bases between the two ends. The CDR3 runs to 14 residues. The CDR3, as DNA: TGCGCCAGCAGCGCGGGACCCCAAAATTCACCCCTCCACTTT. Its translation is CASSAGPQNSPLHF.

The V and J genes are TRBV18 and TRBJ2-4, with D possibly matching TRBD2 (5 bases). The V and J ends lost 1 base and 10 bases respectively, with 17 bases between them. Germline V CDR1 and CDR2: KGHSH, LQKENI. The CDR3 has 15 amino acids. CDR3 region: CASSPLLAPAGIQYF. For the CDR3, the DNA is TGTGCCAGCTCACCACTGCTAGCCCCGGCGGGTATTCAGTACTTC.

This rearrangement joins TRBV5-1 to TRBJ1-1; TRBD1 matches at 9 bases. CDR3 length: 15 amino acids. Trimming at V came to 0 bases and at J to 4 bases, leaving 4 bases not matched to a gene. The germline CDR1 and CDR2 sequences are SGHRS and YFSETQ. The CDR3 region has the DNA TGCGCCAGCAGCTTGGCCCCGGACAGGGGCACTGAAGCTTTCTTT. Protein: CASSLAPDRGTEAFF.

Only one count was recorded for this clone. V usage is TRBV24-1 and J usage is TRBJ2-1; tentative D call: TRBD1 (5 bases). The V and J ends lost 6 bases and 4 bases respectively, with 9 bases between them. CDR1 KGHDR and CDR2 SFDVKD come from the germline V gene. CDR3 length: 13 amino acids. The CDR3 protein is CATSYSGYNEQFF. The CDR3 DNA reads TGTGCCACCAGTTATTCAGGGTACAATGAGCAGTTCTTC.

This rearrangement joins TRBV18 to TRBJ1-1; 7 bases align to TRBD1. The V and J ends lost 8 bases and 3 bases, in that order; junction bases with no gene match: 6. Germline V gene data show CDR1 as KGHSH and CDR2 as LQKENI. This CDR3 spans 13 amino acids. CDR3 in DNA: TGTGCCAGCACCTCCGGACAGGACACTGAAGCTTTCTTT. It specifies CASTSGQDTEAFF.

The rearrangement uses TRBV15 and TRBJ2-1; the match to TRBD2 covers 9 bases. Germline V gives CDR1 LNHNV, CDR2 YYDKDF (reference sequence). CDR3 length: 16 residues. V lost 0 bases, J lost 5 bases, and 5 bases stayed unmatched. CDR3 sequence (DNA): TGTGCCACCAGCAGAGATCGGGCGGGAGGGGACAATGAGCAGTTCTTC. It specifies CATSRDRAGGDNEQFF.

In DNA, the CDR3 is TGTGCCAGTAGTATCCAAGCGTATCAGCCCCAGCATTTT. This gives the protein CASSIQAYQPQHF. The rearrangement links TRBV19 to TRBJ1-5; D remains unclear. V was cut by 3 bases and J by 5 bases, with 8 bases left in between. The CDR3 loop spans 13 amino acids. Germline V lookup: CDR1 LNHDA, CDR2 SQIVND (reference sequence).

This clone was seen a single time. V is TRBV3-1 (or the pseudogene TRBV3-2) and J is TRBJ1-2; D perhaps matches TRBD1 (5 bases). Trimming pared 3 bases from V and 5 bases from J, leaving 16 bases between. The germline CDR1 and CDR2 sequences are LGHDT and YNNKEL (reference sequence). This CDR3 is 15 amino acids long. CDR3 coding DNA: TGTGCCAGCAGCCAGGGGCGGCAGGGAGGGTATGGCTACACCTTC. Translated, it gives CASSQGRQGGYGYTF.

The CDR3 region is CASSYSWQGINYGYTF. CDR3 nucleotide sequence: TGTGCCAGCAGTTACTCATGGCAGGGGATTAACTATGGCTACACCTTC. V gene TRBV6-5 combines with J gene TRBJ1-2; TRBD1 might be the D (6 bases). Deletions cut 0 bases from V and 1 base from J, with 12 bases between. The CDR3 covers 16 residues. Germline V gene sequence: CDR1 MNHEY, CDR2 SVGAGI.

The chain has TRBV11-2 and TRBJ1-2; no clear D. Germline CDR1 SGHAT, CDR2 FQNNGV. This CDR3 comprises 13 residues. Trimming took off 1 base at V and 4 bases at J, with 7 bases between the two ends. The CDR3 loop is CASSLGLAYGYTF. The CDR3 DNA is TGTGCCAGCAGCTTAGGATTAGCCTATGGCTACACCTTC.

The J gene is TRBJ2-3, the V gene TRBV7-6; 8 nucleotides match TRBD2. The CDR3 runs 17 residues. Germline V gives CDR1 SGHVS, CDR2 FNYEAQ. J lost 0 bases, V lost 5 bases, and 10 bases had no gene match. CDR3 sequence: CASSPGAGGSSTDTQYF. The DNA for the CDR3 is TGTGCCAGCAGCCCTGGGGCGGGGGGATCTAGCACAGATACGCAGTATTTT.

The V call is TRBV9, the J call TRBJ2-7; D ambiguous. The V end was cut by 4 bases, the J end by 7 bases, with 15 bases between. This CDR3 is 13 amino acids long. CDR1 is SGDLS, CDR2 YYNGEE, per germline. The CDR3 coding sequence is TGTGCCAGCAGCTCTCAACTAACCGGGGAGCAGTACTTC. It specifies CASSSQLTGEQYF. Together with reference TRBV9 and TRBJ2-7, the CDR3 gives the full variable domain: DSGVTQTPKHLITATGQRVTLRCSPRSGDLSVYWYQQSLDQGLQFLIQYYNGEERAKGNILERFSAQQFPDLHSELNLSSLELGDSALYFCASSSQLTGEQYFGPGTRLTVT.

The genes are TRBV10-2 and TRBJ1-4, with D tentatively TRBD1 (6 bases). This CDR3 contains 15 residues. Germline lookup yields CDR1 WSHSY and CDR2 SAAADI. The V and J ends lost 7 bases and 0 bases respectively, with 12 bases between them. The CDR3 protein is CASKGQKATNEKLFF. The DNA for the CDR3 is TGCGCCAGCAAGGGACAAAAAGCAACTAATGAAAAACTGTTTTTT.

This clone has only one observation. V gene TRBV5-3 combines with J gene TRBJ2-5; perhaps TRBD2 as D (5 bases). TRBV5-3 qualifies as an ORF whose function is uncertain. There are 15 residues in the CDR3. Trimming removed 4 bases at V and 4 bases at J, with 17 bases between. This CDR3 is CARSPVGVRVETQYF. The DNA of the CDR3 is TGTGCCAGAAGCCCCGTTGGGGTGAGGGTAGAGACCCAGTACTTC.

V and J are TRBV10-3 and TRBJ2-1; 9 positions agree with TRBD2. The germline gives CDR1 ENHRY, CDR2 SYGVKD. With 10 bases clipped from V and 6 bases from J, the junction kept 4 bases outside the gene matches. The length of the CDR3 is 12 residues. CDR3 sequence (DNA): TGTGCCACTTCTAGCGGGATCAATGAGCAGTTCTTC. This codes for CATSSGINEQFF.

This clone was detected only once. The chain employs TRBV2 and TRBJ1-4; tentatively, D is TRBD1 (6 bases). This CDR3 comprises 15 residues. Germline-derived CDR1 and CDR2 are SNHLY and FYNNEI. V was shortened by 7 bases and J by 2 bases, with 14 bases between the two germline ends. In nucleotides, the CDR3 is TGTGCCAGCAACGGCAGGGGTGGTACTAATGAAAAACTGTTTTTT. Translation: CASNGRGGTNEKLFF. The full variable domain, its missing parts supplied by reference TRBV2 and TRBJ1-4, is EPEVTQTPSHQVTQMGQEVILRCVPISNHLYFYWYRQILGQKVEFLVSFYNNEISEKSEIFDDQFSVERPDGSNFTLKIRSTKLEDSAMYFCASNGRGGTNEKLFFGSGTQLSVL.

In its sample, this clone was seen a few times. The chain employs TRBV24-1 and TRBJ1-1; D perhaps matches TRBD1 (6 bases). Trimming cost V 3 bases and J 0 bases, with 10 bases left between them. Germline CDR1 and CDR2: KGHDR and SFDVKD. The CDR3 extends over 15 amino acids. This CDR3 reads CATSDGGGLNTEAFF. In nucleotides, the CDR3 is TGTGCCACCAGTGATGGGGGGGGGCTGAACACTGAAGCTTTCTTT.

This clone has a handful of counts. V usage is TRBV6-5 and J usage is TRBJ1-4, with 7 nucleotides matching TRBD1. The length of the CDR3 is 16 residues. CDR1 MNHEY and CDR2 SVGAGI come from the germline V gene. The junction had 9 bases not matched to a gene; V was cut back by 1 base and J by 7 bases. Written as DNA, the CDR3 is TGTGCCAGCAGTTACTTAGACAGGGTCGGTATTGAAAAACTGTTTTTT. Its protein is CASSYLDRVGIEKLFF.

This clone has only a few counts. CDR3 sequence (DNA): TGCGCCAGCAGCACGGGAAGCACGGGCAATGAGCAGTTCTTC. The encoded protein is CASSTGSTGNEQFF. The J gene is TRBJ2-1, the V gene TRBV5-1, with a possible D match to TRBD2 (5 bases). Trimming left V 4 bases short and J 6 bases short, with 14 bases between. CDR1 is SGHRS, CDR2 YFSETQ, per germline. The CDR3 runs 14 residues.

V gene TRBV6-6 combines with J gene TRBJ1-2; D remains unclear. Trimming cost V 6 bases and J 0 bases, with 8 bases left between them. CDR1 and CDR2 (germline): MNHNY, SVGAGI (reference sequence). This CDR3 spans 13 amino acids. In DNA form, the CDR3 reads TGTGCCAGCAGCACTACTTCTAACTATGGCTACACCTTC. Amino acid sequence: CASSTTSNYGYTF.

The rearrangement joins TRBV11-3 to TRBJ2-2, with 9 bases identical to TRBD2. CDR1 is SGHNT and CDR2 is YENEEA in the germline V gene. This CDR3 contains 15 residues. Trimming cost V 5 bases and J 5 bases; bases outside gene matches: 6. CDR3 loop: CASSSDSGSTGELFF. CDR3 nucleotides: TGTGCCAGCAGCAGTGATAGCGGGAGTACCGGGGAGCTGTTTTTT.

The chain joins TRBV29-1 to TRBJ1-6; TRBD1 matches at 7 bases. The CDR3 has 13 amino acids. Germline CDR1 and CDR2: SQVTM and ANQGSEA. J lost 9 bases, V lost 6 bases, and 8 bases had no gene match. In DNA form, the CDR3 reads TGCAGCGTGGCGACAGGGAGTGGTTCACCCCTCCACTTT. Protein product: CSVATGSGSPLHF.